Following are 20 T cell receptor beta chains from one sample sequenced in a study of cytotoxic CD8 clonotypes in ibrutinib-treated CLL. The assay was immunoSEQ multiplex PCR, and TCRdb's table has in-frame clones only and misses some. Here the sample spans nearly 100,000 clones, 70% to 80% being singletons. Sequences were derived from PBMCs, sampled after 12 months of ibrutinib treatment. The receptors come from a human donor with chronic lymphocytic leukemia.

In nucleotides, the CDR3 is TGTGCCAGCAGCTTAGAGCGGGGGGGCCCAGAGACCCAGTACTTC. Protein sequence: CASSLERGGPETQYF. The chain carries TRBV7-9 and TRBJ2-5; 10 bases align to TRBD2. The V gene's germline CDR1 is SEHNR and CDR2 FQNEAQ (reference sequence). The CDR3 sequence is 15 residues long. Unmatched junction bases numbered 3, after V lost 1 base and J lost 4 bases.

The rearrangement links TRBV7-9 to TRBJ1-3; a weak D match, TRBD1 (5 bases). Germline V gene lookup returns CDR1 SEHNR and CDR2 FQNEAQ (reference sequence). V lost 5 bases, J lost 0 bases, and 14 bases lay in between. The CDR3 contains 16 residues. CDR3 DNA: TGTGCCAGCAGCCCCCGCGACAGACACTCTGGAAACACCATATATTTT. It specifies CASSPRDRHSGNTIYF.

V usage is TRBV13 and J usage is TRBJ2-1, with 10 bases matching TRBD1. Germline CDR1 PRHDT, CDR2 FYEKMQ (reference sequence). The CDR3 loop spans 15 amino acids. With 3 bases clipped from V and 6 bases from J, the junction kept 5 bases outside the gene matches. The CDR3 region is CASSFRQGASNEQFF. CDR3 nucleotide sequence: TGTGCCAGCAGCTTTAGACAGGGGGCTTCCAATGAGCAGTTCTTC.

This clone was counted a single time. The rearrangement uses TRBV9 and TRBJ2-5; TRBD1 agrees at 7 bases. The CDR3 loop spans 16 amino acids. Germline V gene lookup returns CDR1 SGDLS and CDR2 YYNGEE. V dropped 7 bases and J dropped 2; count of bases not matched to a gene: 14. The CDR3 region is CASGELGTAPQETQYF. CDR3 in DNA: TGTGCCAGCGGGGAGTTGGGGACAGCCCCTCAAGAGACCCAGTACTTC.

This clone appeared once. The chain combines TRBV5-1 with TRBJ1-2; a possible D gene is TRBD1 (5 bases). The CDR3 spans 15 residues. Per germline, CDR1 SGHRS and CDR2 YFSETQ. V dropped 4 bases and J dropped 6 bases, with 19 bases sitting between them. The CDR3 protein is CASSLRSGREDGYTF. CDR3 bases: TGCGCCAGCAGCCTCCGATCGGGCAGGGAAGATGGCTACACCTTC. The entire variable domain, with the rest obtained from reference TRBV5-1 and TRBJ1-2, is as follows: KAGVTQTPRYLIKTRGQQVTLSCSPISGHRSVSWYQQTPGQGLQFLFEYFSETQRNKGNFPGRFSGRQFSNSRSEMNVSTLELGDSALYLCASSLRSGREDGYTFGSGTRLTVV.

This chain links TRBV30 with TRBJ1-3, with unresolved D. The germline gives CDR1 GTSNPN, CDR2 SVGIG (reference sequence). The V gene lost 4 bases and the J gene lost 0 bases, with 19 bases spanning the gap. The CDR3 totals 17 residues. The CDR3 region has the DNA TGTGCCTGGATAAGTAAATCCTTCCGTCGCTCTGGAAACACCATATATTTT. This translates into CAWISKSFRRSGNTIYF.

The CDR3 loop reads CASSRLAGGLDTQYF. For the CDR3, the DNA is TGTGCCAGCAGCCGACTAGCGGGGGGCCTGGATACGCAGTATTTT. The genes are TRBV11-3 and TRBJ2-3; 13 bases agree with TRBD2. Trimming removed 5 bases from V and 6 bases from J; junction bases left unmatched: 5. Germline loops: CDR1 SGHNT, CDR2 YENEEA. The CDR3 totals 15 residues. Drawing the rest from reference TRBV11-3 and TRBJ2-3, the complete variable domain is EAGVVQSPRYKIIEKKQPVAFWCNPISGHNTLYWYLQNLGQGPELLIRYENEEAVDDSQLPKDRFSAERLKGVDSTLKIQPAELGDSAVYLCASSRLAGGLDTQYFGPGTRLTVL.

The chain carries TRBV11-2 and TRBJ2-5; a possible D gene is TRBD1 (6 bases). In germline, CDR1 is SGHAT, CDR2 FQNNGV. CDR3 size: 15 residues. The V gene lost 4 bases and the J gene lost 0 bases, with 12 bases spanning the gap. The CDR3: CASSSLRDNQETQYF. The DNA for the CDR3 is TGTGCCAGCAGCTCCTTACGGGACAACCAAGAGACCCAGTACTTC.

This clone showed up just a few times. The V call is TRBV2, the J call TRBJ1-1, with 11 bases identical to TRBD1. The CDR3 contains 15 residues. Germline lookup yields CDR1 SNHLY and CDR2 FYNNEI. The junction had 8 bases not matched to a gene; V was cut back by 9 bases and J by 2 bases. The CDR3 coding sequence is TGTGCCAGTAGGACAGGGGGCAGTTTTAACACTGAAGCTTTCTTT. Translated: CASRTGGSFNTEAFF.

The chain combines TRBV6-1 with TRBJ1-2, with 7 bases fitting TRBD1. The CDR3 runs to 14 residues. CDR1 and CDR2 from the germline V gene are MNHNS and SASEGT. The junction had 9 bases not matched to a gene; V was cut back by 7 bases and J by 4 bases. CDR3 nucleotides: TGTGCCAGCAAACAACAGGGGATCGCCTATGGCTACACCTTC. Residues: CASKQQGIAYGYTF.

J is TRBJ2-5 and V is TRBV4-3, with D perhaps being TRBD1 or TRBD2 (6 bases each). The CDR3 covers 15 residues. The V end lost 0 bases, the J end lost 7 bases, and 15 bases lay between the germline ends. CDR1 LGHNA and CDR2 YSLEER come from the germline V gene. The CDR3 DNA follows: TGCGCCAGCAGCCAAGATTCAGGGGAGGCAAGGACCCAGTACTTC. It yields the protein CASSQDSGEARTQYF.

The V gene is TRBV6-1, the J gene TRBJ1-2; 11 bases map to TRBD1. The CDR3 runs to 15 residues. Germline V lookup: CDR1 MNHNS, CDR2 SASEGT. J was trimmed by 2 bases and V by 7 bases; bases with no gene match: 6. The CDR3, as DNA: TGTGCCAGCACTGGACAGGGGGCGCGGAACTATGGCTACACCTTC. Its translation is CASTGQGARNYGYTF.

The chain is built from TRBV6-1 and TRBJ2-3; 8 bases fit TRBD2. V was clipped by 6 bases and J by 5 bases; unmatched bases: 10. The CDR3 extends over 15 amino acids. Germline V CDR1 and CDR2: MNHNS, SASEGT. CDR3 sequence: CASSLDRGGRDTQYF. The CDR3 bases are TGTGCCAGCAGCCTAGATCGGGGGGGTAGAGATACGCAGTATTTT.

The CDR3 bases are TGTGCCACCAGCAGAGATCCGGACAGGACGTCTGGAGCTTTCTTT. Protein: CATSRDPDRTSGAFF. The V call is TRBV15, the J call TRBJ1-1; TRBD1 matches 7 bases. The V segment lost 0 bases and the J segment 10 bases; nucleotides outside the gene matches: 11. The CDR3 length is 15 residues. Germline CDR1 LNHNV, CDR2 YYDKDF (reference sequence).

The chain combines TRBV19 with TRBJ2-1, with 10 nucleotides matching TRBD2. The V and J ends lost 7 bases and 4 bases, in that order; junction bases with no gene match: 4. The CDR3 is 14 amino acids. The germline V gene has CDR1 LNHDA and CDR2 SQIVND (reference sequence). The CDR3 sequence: CASKAGGMYNEQFF. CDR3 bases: TGTGCCAGTAAAGCGGGGGGGATGTACAATGAGCAGTTCTTC.

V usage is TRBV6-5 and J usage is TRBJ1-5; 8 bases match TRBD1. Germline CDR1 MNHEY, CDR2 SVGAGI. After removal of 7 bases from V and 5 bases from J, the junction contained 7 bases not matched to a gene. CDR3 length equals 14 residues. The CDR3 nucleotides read TGTGCCAGCAATCGGGCAGGGGGCGATCAGCCCCAGCATTTT. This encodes CASNRAGGDQPQHF.

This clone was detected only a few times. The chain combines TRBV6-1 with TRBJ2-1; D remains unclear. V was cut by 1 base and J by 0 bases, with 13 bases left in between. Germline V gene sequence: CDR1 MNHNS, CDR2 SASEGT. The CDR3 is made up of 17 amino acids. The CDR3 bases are TGTGCCAGCAGTGAAGATATCGATATGAGCTCCTACAATGAGCAGTTCTTC. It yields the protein CASSEDIDMSSYNEQFF.

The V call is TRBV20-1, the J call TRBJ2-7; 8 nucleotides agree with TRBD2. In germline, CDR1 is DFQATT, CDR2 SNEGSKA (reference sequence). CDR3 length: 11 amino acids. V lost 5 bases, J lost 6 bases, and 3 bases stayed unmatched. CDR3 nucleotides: TGCAGTGCTCGGGGGGGTGGCGAGCAGTACTTC. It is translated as CSARGGGEQYF.

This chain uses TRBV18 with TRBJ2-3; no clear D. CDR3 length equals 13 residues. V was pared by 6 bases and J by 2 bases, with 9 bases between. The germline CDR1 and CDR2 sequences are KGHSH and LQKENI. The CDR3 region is CASSESPTDTQYF. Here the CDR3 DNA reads TGTGCCAGCTCGGAATCCCCCACAGATACGCAGTATTTT.

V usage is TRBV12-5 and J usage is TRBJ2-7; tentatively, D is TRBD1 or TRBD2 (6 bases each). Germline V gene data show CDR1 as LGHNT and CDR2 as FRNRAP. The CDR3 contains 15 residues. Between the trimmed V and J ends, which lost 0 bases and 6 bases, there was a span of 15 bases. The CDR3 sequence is CASGLVPSGGGEQYF. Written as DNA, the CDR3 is TGTGCTAGTGGTTTGGTACCGTCCGGGGGCGGCGAGCAGTACTTC.